Sequencing of this TCR beta chain was carried out in a study of cytomegalovirus exposure and HLA in healthy donors (dated by TCRdb to the late 2010s). With regard to the full study: An earlier analysis of approximately 640 of the donors reported 250 to 300 Gb of sequence data and 120 million or so unique TCR beta sequences from about 179 million T cells. An early release covering about 600 HLA-typed donors comprised around 300 gigabases of sequencing data and roughly 85 million unique TCR sequences. The genetic ancestry cluster associated with self-reported Caucasian donors included roughly 84% of the roughly 360 genotyped donors. The study aimed to test whether signatures of past pathogen exposure could be identified by cataloging public T cell receptors. The T cell repertoires of some 670 subjects were profiled by immunosequencing and related to cytomegalovirus serostatus. A separate validation cohort of 100 to 150 different subjects was used in addition to the roughly 670-subject first cohort. High-throughput TCR immunosequencing, statistical association of individual TCRs with disease status, and machine learning were combined to predict cytomegalovirus infection status. A later analysis re-analyzed previously published TCR beta repertoires from 666 donors and added high-resolution HLA genotyping to study TCR occurrence patterns. Rather than using new phenotypic data, the later analysis identified candidate immune exposures from TCR beta sequences and from how often those sequences occurred across donors. In an earlier analysis of 500 to 650 of the donors, high-throughput TCR beta sequencing was used to judge whether each TCR beta V gene segment behaved as functional or pseudogenic. Donor age, sex, ethnicity and CMV serostatus were collected together with the repertoire data. A later genetic analysis used genome-wide SNP genotypes for about 65% of the 666 donors, treating that subset as a discovery cohort. All discovery cohort repertoires had been generated on a single sequencing platform. Both class I and class II loci were covered by HLA typing, at four-digit resolution. The number of donors typed differed by locus, with roughly 620-630 for A, B, C, DRB1 and DQB1, 522 for DQA1, 600 to 610 for DPA1, and about 450 for DPB1. Roughly 5 DR-DQ haplotypes were handled as single units for association and clustering because linkage in the cohort was strong. Across around 400 genotyped donors of the cohort, an average of roughly 250,000 unique TCR beta nucleotide sequences per donor were sequenced, and 15% to 20% of those sequences were non-productive. General study outcomes and caveats: The authors suggested that the approach could potentially be generalized to other disease states and immunological phenotypes. In an earlier analysis of around 600 of the donors, most TCR beta V segments appeared in productive rearrangements about 90% or about 30% of the time, broadly matching IMGT annotations. Correlated functional status among segregating V segments might reflect linkage disequilibrium, but an unknown experimental factor could not be ruled out. The sequencing pipeline was judged likely to have produced a cluster of highly shared sequence variants as a technical artifact. A further reported finding was that TCR beta sequences accurately predicted the HLA-A and HLA-B alleles for most subjects in the first cohort. In a later analysis, some 17,000 TCR beta sequences were associated with specific HLA alleles at a false discovery rate of 0.05. The only immune exposure information available for the cohort was CMV serostatus. A later analysis found that TCR association rates varied across HLA loci, with DRB1 alleles showing the most associated TCRs and HLA-C alleles the fewest. The earlier analysis of about 600 of the donors excluded 15 to 20 rarely observed V segments, including chromosome 9 orphons, because counts were too low. Most CMV-associated TCR beta chains appeared to be HLA-restricted in a later analysis, and the HLA associations seemed to be driven largely by CMV exposure. The classifier was reported to diagnose cytomegalovirus status with high specificity and sensitivity in both the original cohort and the validation cohort. Some IMGT-functional V segments, including TRBV6-2 and TRBV6-3, could not be told apart with the 87-base-pair reads, so those segments were excluded. A few of the identified cytomegalovirus-associated TCR beta chains were confirmed in vitro to be specific for cytomegalovirus antigens. Because HLA typing was unavailable for some donors at each locus, only the typed subset was used in association tests. Only TCR beta chains were sequenced in this cohort, and the absence of alpha or paired-chain data limited detectable features. In a later genetic analysis, a missense DCLRE1C variant was associated with V-gene and J-gene trimming of TCR beta chains, and the association was replicated in an independent cohort. According to a later analysis, parvovirus B19, influenza, CMV and Epstein-Barr virus appeared linked to several top co-occurrence clusters. A later analysis found that HLA-associated TCR beta chains were more clonally expanded and had lower generation probabilities than equally common non-associated chains. The presence/absence analyses assumed that sequencing depth was roughly uniform across donors, and that assumption may not be true. The study gave a list of around 170 TCR beta chains associated with cytomegalovirus. When HLA alleles, especially DR and DQ, strongly co-occurred, attributing TCR associations to individual alleles was difficult. Most TCR sequences were observed very rarely across donors, whereas some public TCRs were present in many individuals. Compared with the approximately 670-donor mean, donors in an Asian-associated ancestry cluster had fewer N-insertions in productive TCRs, according to a later genetic analysis.

Clipping removes 6 bases from V and 6 bases from J, with 9 as the unmatched junction base count. The germline V gene sets CDR1 to ENHRY and CDR2 to SYGVKD. The CDR3 sequence holds 14 residues, the cysteine and phenylalanine included. The CDR3 DNA has 42 bases and is translated from base 1. This clone appeared once. Its binding antigen is unknown. No much larger clone is present one base from it, and per-base qualities are unavailable. Library preparation used the immunoSEQ multiplex PCR assay. For the multiplex PCR, a mixture combining 60 forward primers for TCR Vbeta segments and 13 reverse primers for TCR Jbeta segments was used. The CDR3 region of rearranged TCR beta genes was amplified from genomic DNA with a multiplex PCR assay. On the Illumina HiSeq System, the amplified TCR beta libraries were sequenced as 87-base-pair reads. Per the source publication's procedure: Across the 670 or so repertoires, a later analysis counted tens of millions of unique TCR beta chains, around 11 million of which were shared by at least two donors. Raw reads were error-corrected and collapsed into unique sequences with a nearest-neighbor algorithm that merged closely related sequences to remove PCR and sequencing errors. Alignment of CDR3 sequences to IMGT reference sequences was used to assign V, D and J gene segments. For a sequence to be retained, a match of at least six nucleotides was required to both a V gene segment and a J gene segment. Rearrangements were classified as productive when the CDR3 lacked stop codons and remained in frame with V and J, and all other rearrangements were classified as non-productive. Following IMGT convention, CDR3 was defined as the stretch from the second conserved V-encoded cysteine to the conserved J-encoded phenylalanine. In an earlier analysis of around 640 of the donors, sequences lacking an unambiguous match to a single V gene segment were excluded. In an earlier analysis of roughly 500 of the donors, V segments were called functional above 56.7% productive rearrangements and were called segregating when the between-donor standard deviation exceeded 5%. A statistical classification framework was developed to diagnose cytomegalovirus status using the catalog of TCR beta chain sequences. V and J gene assignment, in a later analysis, came from comparing TCR nucleotide sequences with IMGT/GENE-DB human TR gene sequences. Using the TCRdist pipeline, a later analysis assigned CDR3 sequences along with most-parsimonious VDJ recombination scenarios. In a later analysis, each TCR beta chain was defined by its CDR3 amino acid sequence together with its V-gene family, and reads lacking a unique V-gene family were excluded. A later analysis removed 600 or so highly shared, low-generation-probability nucleotide sequences to deal with suspected cross-contamination and a sequencing artifact. For each public chain, a later analysis derived a clonal expansion index from normalized ranks of inferred template counts within each repertoire. Generation probabilities in a later analysis came from a VDJ recombination model fitted to out-of-frame rearrangements, and those results were checked against IGoR. In a later analysis, hypergeometric tests were used to score TCR-TCR, TCR-HLA and TCR-CMV co-occurrence, with a repertoire-size bias correction applied to TCR pairs. In a later analysis, false discovery rates were estimated by permuting HLA or CMV assignments 20 times. In a later analysis, co-occurring TCRs were grouped using DBSCAN, and TCRdist sequence similarity was added for clustering within HLA-allele-positive subsets. For co-occurrence clustering, repertoires with fewer than 30,000 or more than 120,000 public chains were excluded, along with five repertoires with anomalous nucleotide sharing. TCRdb re-hosts the immuneACCESS table, in-frame sequences only. Its copies lack some clones; in the studies checked, an unresolved V gene accounts for under half of them, and the cause for the rest is not known. That table supplies the V and J calls and clone size; D and trimming were determined from the DNA. Counted in this sample were roughly 200,000 clones; around four fifths of them appeared once. The ten largest clones add up to 2.7% of the sample.

The cohort comprised several hundred healthy bone marrow donors. At the time of sampling, all cohort members were nominally healthy, though unrecorded immune exposures were likely present. The donor was CMV seronegative and was included in the group of under 450 seronegative cohort members. Each donor provided a peripheral blood sample, and peripheral blood mononuclear cells were used for TCR beta sequencing. The Qiagen DNeasy Blood Extraction Kit was used to extract genomic DNA from the blood cell samples. The origin of this receptor is a woman in her thirties or forties in good health and CMV-seronegative. The sequencing sample was made of PBMCs. Recombination linked TRBV10-3 to TRBJ1-2, with TRBD1 identical over 8 junction bases. CDR3 region: CAISEGQGPNGYTF. The DNA sequence is given as TGTGCCATCAGCGAAGGACAGGGTCCTAATGGCTACACCTTC.